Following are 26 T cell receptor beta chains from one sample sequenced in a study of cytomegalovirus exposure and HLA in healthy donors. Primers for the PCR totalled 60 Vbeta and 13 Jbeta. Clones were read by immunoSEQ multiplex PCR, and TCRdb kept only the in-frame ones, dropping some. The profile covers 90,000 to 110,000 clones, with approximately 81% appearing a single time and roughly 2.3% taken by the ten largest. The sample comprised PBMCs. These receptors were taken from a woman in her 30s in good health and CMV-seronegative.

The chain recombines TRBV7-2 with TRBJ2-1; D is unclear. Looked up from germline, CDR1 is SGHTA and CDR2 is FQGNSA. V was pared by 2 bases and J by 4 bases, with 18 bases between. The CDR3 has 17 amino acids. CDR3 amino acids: CASSLLSAANVYNEQFF. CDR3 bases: TGTGCCAGCAGCTTATTATCCGCGGCGAATGTTTACAATGAGCAGTTCTTC.

The DNA of the CDR3 is TGTGCCAGTAGTCCCGTAGTGGGCATTATCTCTGGCTACACCTTC. Amino acids: CASSPVVGIISGYTF. V is TRBV19 and J is TRBJ1-2; D ambiguous. Between the trimmed V and J ends, which lost 5 bases and 7 bases, there was a span of 20 bases. Germline CDR1 LNHDA, CDR2 SQIVND (reference sequence). The CDR3 contains 15 residues.

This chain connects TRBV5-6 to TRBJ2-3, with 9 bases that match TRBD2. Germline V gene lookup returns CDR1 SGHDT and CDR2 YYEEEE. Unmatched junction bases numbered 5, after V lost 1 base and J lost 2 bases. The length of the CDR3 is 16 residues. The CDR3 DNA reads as TGTGCCAGCAGCTTGCTGGCGGGAGGGCCCACAGATACGCAGTATTTT. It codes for CASSLLAGGPTDTQYF.

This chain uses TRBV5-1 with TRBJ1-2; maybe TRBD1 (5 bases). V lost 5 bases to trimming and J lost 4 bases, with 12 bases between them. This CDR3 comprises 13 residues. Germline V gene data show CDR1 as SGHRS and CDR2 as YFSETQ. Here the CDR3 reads CASSPDRIYGYTF. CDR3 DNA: TGCGCCAGCAGTCCCGACAGAATCTATGGCTACACCTTC.

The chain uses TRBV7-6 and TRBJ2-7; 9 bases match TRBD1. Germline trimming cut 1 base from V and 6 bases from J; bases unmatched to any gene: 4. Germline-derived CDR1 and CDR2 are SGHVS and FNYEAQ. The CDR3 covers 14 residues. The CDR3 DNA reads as TGTGCCAGCAGCTTAGGGACAGGGGCTGGCGAGCAGTACTTC. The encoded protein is CASSLGTGAGEQYF.

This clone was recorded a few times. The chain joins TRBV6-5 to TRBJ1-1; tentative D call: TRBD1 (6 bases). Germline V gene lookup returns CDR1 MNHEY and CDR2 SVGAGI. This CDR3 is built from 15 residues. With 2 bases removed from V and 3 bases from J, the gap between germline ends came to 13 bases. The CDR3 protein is CASSYGGAADTEAFF. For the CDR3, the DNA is TGTGCCAGCAGTTACGGGGGGGCCGCGGACACTGAAGCTTTCTTT.

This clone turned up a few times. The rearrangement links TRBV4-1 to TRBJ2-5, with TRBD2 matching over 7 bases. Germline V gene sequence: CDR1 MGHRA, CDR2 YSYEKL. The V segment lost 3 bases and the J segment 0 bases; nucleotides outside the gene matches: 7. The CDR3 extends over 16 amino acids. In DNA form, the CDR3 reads TGCGCCAGCAGCCACCTAGGGAGCGGGAACCAAGAGACCCAGTACTTC. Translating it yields CASSHLGSGNQETQYF.

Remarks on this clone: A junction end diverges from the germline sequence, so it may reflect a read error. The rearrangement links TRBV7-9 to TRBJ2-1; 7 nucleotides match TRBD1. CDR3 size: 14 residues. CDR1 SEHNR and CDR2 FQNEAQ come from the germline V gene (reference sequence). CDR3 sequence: CSSSLGRGGYEQFF. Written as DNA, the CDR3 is TGTTCCAGCAGCTTAGGGAGAGGGGGCTATGAGCAGTTCTTC.

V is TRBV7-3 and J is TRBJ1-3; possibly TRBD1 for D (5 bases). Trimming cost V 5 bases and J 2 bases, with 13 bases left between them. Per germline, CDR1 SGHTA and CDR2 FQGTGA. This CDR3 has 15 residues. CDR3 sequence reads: CASSPRGGTGNTIYF. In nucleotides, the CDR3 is TGTGCCAGCAGCCCGCGGGGCGGGACTGGAAACACCATATATTTT.

The CDR3 spells CASSREGSAKNIQYF. CDR3 DNA sequence: TGTGCCAGCAGTAGGGAGGGCTCAGCCAAAAACATTCAGTACTTC. This chain connects TRBV6-5 to TRBJ2-4; TRBD2 aligns across 7 bases. The CDR3 has 15 amino acids. The trim removed 5 bases at V and 0 bases at J, leaving 4 bases unmatched. From germline, CDR1 is MNHEY and CDR2 SVGAGI.

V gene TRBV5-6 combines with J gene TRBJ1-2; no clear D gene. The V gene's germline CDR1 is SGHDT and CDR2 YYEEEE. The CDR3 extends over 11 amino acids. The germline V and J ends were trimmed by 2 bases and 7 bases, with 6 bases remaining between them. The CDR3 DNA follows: TGTGCCAGCAGCTTTGAGCTTGGCTACACCTTC. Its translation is CASSFELGYTF.

DNA of the CDR3: TGTGCCAGCAGCTTGGTGACAGGGGGAGGGTCCGAGCAGTACTTC. Protein: CASSLVTGGGSEQYF. The V gene is TRBV5-5, the J gene TRBJ2-7; 9 bases agree with TRBD1. CDR1 SGHKS and CDR2 YYEKEE come from the germline V gene (reference sequence). Trimming at V came to 0 bases and at J to 6 bases, leaving 7 bases not matched to a gene. This CDR3 spans 15 amino acids.

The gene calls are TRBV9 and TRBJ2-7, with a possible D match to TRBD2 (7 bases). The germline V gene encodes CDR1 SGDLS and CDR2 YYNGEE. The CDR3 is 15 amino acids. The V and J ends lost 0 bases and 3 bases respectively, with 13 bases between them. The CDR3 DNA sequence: TGTGCCAGCAGCGTAGGAGCGAGGGGGGGCTACGAGCAGTACTTC. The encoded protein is CASSVGARGGYEQYF.

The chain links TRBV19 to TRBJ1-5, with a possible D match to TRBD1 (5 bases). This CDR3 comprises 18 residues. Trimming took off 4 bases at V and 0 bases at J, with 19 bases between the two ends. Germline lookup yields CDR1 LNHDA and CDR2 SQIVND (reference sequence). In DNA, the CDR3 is TGTGCCAGTAGTAGGGTGGGGCGCTTCGATCCTAGCAATCAGCCCCAGCATTTT. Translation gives CASSRVGRFDPSNQPQHF.

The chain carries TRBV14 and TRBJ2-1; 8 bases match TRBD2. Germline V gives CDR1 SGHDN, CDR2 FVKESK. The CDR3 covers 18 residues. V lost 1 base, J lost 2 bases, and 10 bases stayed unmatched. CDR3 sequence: CASSQGSGTLPPYNEQFF. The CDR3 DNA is TGTGCCAGCAGCCAAGGTAGCGGGACCTTACCCCCCTACAATGAGCAGTTCTTC.

The CDR3 here is CASRLDYPRKDSNQPQHF. The CDR3 nucleotides are TGTGCAAGTCGCTTAGACTACCCCCGCAAGGATAGCAATCAGCCCCAGCATTTT. This chain links TRBV12-2 with TRBJ1-5. TRBV12-2 has pseudogene status. CDR3 length: 18 residues.

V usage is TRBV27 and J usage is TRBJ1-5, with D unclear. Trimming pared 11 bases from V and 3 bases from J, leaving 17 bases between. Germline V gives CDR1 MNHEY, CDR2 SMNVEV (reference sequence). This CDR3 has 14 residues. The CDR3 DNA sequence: TGTGCCGCTGGCGGCGGCACCTTCAATCAGCCCCAGCATTTT. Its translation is CAAGGGTFNQPQHF.

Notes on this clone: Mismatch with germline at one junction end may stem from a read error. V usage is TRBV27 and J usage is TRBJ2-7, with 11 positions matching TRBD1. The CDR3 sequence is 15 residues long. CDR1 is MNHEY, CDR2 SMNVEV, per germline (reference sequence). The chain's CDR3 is CASSLSGTGGGSWDF. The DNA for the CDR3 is TGTGCCAGCAGTTTATCCGGGACAGGGGGAGGTTCTTGGGACTTC.

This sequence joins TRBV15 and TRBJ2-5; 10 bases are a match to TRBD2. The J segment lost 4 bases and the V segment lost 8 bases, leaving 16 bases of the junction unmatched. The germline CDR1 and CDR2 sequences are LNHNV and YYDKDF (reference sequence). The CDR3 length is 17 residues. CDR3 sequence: CATGRLAGAQLRETQYF. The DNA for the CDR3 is TGTGCCACCGGTCGGCTAGCGGGAGCCCAGCTAAGAGAGACCCAGTACTTC.

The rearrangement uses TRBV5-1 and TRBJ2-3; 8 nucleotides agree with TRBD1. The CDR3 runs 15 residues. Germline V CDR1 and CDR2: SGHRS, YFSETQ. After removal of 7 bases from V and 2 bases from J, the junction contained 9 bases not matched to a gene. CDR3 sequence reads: CASGLTGGYTDTQYF. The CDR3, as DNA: TGCGCCAGCGGACTTACAGGGGGTTACACAGATACGCAGTATTTT.

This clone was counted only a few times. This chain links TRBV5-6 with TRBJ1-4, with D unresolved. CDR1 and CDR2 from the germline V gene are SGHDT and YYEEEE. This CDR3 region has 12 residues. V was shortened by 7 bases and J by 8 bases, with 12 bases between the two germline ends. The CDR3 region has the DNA TGTGCCAGCCTACAGTGTGGGGAAAAACTGTTTTTT. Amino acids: CASLQCGEKLFF.

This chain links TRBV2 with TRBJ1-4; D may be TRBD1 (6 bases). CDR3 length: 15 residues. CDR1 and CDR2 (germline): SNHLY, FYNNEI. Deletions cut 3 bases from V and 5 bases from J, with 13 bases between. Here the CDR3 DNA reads TGTGCCAGCAGTGATGGGAAAAGGGGGAATGAAAAACTGTTTTTT. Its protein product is CASSDGKRGNEKLFF.

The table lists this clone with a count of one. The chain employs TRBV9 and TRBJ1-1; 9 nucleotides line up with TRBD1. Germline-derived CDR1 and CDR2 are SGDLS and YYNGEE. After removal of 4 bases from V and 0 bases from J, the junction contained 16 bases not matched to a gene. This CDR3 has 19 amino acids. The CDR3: CASSPHGRTGALMNTEAFF. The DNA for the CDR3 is TGTGCCAGCAGCCCCCACGGAAGGACAGGGGCGCTTATGAACACTGAAGCTTTCTTT. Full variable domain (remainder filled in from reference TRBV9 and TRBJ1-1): DSGVTQTPKHLITATGQRVTLRCSPRSGDLSVYWYQQSLDQGLQFLIQYYNGEERAKGNILERFSAQQFPDLHSELNLSSLELGDSALYFCASSPHGRTGALMNTEAFFGQGTRLTVV.

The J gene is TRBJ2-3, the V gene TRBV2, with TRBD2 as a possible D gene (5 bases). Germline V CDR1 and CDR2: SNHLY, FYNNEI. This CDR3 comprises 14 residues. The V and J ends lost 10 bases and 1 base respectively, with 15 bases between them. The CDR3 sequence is CATSKAGGTDTQYF. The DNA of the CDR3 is TGTGCCACCAGCAAGGCGGGCGGCACAGATACGCAGTATTTT.

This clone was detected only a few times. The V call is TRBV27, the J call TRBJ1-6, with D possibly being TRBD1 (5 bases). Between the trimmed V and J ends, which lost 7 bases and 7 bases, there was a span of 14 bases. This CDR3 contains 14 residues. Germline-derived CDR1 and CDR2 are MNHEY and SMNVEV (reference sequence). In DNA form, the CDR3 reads TGTGCCAGCACCACAGGCGTTAGGAATTCACCCCTCCACTTT. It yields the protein CASTTGVRNSPLHF.

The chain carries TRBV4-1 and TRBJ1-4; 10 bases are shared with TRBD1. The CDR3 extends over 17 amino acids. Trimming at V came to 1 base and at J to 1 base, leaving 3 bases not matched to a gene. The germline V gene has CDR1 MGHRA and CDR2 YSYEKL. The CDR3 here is CASSQVTGGRTNEKLFF. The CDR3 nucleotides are TGCGCCAGCAGCCAAGTGACAGGGGGCAGAACTAATGAAAAACTGTTTTTT.